This is a list of T cell receptor beta chains from one sample in a study of OX40 agonist ivuxolimab in advanced cancers. Produced via immunoSEQ multiplex PCR; TCRdb's table is partial and in-frame only. Of around 70,000 clones in the sample, around 84% were seen once. The sequencing used CD4+ or CD8+ T cells sorted from blood, collected in a trial of the OX40 agonist ivuxolimab. These receptors all come from an adult with an advanced solid tumor such as melanoma, head and neck, liver or kidney cancer. CDR3s include the opening cysteine and the closing phenylalanine or tryptophan. A D gene is named only where the DNA matches it firmly. Clone size is given for some rows only: seen once, a few or many times, or a class if the clone is expanded.

CDR3: CASSSLTGEVNQPQHF
DNA: TGTGCCAGCAGTTCCCTGACAGGGGAAGTCAATCAGCCCCAGCATTTT
J: TRBJ1-5
size: -
D: TRBD1
V: TRBV28

CDR3: CASSPSGIVTEAFF
DNA: TGTGCCAGCAGCCCGTCGGGGATCGTAACTGAAGCTTTCTTT
J: TRBJ1-1
size: -
D: -
V: TRBV7-2

CDR3: CASSRTGQNSPLHF
DNA: TGTGCCAGCAGCCGGACAGGGCAAAATTCACCCCTCCACTTT
J: TRBJ1-6
size: -
D: TRBD1
V: TRBV7-2

CDR3: CASSQDWNRAGETQYF
DNA: TGCGCCAGCAGCCAAGACTGGAACAGGGCAGGGGAGACCCAGTACTTC
J: TRBJ2-5
size: -
D: -
V: TRBV4-3

CDR3: CASSLSREYQETQYF
DNA: TGTGCCAGCAGCTTGAGTAGGGAGTACCAAGAGACCCAGTACTTC
J: TRBJ2-5
size: -
D: -
V: TRBV5-5

CDR3: CAISGQGLNTEAFF
DNA: TGTGCCATCAGTGGACAGGGACTGAACACTGAAGCTTTCTTT
J: TRBJ1-1
size: few
D: TRBD1
V: TRBV10-3

CDR3: CASSLITGTTIGGYTF
DNA: TGTGCCAGCAGCCTTATAACCGGGACAACGATTGGGGGCTACACCTTC
J: TRBJ1-2
size: -
D: -
V: TRBV14

CDR3: CASSSDGNTEAFF
DNA: TGTGCCAGCAGCAGTGACGGGAACACTGAAGCTTTCTTT
J: TRBJ1-1
size: -
D: -
V: TRBV6-5

CDR3: CASSPTGNEQYF
DNA: TGTGCCAGCAGCCCCACAGGGAACGAGCAGTACTTC
J: TRBJ2-7
size: few
D: -
V: TRBV16

CDR3: CASRPRTGGEKLFF
DNA: TGTGCCAGCAGGCCGAGGACAGGGGGAGAAAAACTGTTTTTT
J: TRBJ1-4
size: -
D: TRBD1
V: TRBV6-1

CDR3: CASSLGGQATYGYTF
DNA: TGTGCCAGCAGCTTGGGAGGTCAGGCCACCTATGGCTACACCTTC
J: TRBJ1-2
size: -
D: -
V: TRBV5-4

CDR3: CASSLGSRQYEQYF
DNA: TGTGCCAGCAGCTTAGGTAGTCGACAGTACGAGCAGTACTTC
J: TRBJ2-7
size: -
D: -
V: TRBV7-2

CDR3: CAISDSGGGQPQHF
DNA: TGTGCCATCAGTGACTCAGGGGGGGGTCAGCCCCAGCATTTT
J: TRBJ1-5
size: -
D: TRBD1
V: TRBV10-3

CDR3: CASSLGGAGTEDEQYF
DNA: TGTGCCAGCAGCTTAGGGGGAGCCGGGACAGAGGACGAGCAGTACTTC
J: TRBJ2-7
size: -
D: TRBD1
V: TRBV7-2

CDR3: CASSGTYNTGELFF
DNA: TGTGCCAGCTCCGGGACTTACAACACCGGGGAGCTGTTTTTT
J: TRBJ2-2
size: few
D: -
V: TRBV6-4

CDR3: CASSAEGHQPQHF
DNA: TGTGCCAGCAGTGCCGAAGGGCACCAGCCCCAGCATTTT
J: TRBJ1-5
size: -
D: -
V: TRBV6-1

CDR3: CASSEEYNQPQHF
DNA: TGTGCCAGCAGTGAGGAGTACAATCAGCCCCAGCATTTT
J: TRBJ1-5
size: few
D: -
V: TRBV6-4

CDR3: CASARTGDQPQHF
DNA: TGTGCCAGCGCCAGGACAGGGGACCAGCCCCAGCATTTT
J: TRBJ1-5
size: -
D: TRBD1
V: TRBV18

CDR3: CASRGGNYGYTF
DNA: TGTGCCAGTAGGGGAGGGAACTATGGCTACACCTTC
J: TRBJ1-2
size: -
D: -
V: TRBV19

CDR3: CASSLVPGGEKLFF
DNA: TGTGCCAGCAGCTTAGTTCCCGGGGGTGAAAAACTGTTTTTT
J: TRBJ1-4
size: -
D: -
V: TRBV7-9

CDR3: CASSRDRGHGYTF
DNA: TGTGCCAGCAGCCGTGACAGGGGTCATGGCTACACCTTC
J: TRBJ1-2
size: -
D: TRBD1
V: TRBV7-2

CDR3: CASSTGQGTSYNEQFF
DNA: TGTGCCAGCAGCACAGGACAGGGAACCTCCTACAATGAGCAGTTCTTC
J: TRBJ2-1
size: -
D: TRBD1
V: TRBV7-9

CDR3: CASSGQGAVNEQFF
DNA: TGTGCCAGCTCCGGACAGGGGGCTGTCAATGAGCAGTTCTTC
J: TRBJ2-1
size: -
D: TRBD1
V: TRBV18

CDR3: CAISETGTGFYEQYF
DNA: TGTGCCATCAGTGAGACCGGGACAGGGTTCTACGAGCAGTACTTC
J: TRBJ2-7
size: once
D: TRBD1
V: TRBV10-3

CDR3: CASSLAGGSAEAFF
DNA: TGCGCCAGCAGCTTGGCCGGGGGATCGGCTGAAGCTTTCTTT
J: TRBJ1-1
size: -
D: -
V: TRBV5-1

CDR3: CASVGMRGSYGYTF
DNA: TGTGCCAGCGTTGGGATGAGGGGGTCCTATGGCTACACCTTC
J: TRBJ1-2
size: once
D: -
V: TRBV6-5

CDR3: CASSLGDSMNTEAFF
DNA: TGCGCCAGCAGCTTGGGGGACAGTATGAACACTGAAGCTTTCTTT
J: TRBJ1-1
size: -
D: TRBD1
V: TRBV5-1

CDR3: CAISGPSGRTGQGDEQYF
DNA: TGTGCCATCAGTGGCCCCTCAGGAAGGACAGGCCAGGGGGACGAGCAGTACTTC
J: TRBJ2-7
size: -
D: TRBD1
V: TRBV10-3

CDR3: CASSQAARGTDTQYF
DNA: TGTGCCAGCAGCCAAGCCGCCAGAGGGACAGATACGCAGTATTTT
J: TRBJ2-3
size: -
D: -
V: TRBV4-2

CDR3: CASSAHSGNTIYF
DNA: TGTGCCAGCAGTGCCCACTCTGGAAACACCATATATTTT
J: TRBJ1-3
size: -
D: -
V: TRBV6-1

CDR3: CASHRDRVDEQYF
DNA: TGTGCCAGCCACCGGGACAGGGTTGACGAGCAGTACTTC
J: TRBJ2-7
size: few
D: TRBD1
V: TRBV2

CDR3: CASRDRGQGQPQHF
DNA: TGTGCCAGCCGGGACAGGGGGCAAGGTCAGCCCCAGCATTTT
J: TRBJ1-5
size: -
D: TRBD1
V: TRBV27

CDR3: CASSSAGVSYNEQFF
DNA: TGTGCCAGCAGCTCCGCGGGGGTTTCCTACAATGAGCAGTTCTTC
J: TRBJ2-1
size: once
D: TRBD2
V: TRBV7-9

CDR3: CASSQENRGWTGELFF
DNA: TGCGCCAGCAGCCAAGAGAACAGGGGGTGGACCGGGGAGCTGTTTTTT
J: TRBJ2-2
size: -
D: TRBD1
V: TRBV4-3

CDR3: CASSIDRGRVNTEAFF
DNA: TGTGCCAGCAGCATAGACAGGGGCAGGGTGAACACTGAAGCTTTCTTT
J: TRBJ1-1
size: -
D: TRBD1
V: TRBV5-4

CDR3: CASSQDRDRTNTEAFF
DNA: TGTGCCAGCAGCCAAGACCGGGACAGAACAAACACTGAAGCTTTCTTT
J: TRBJ1-1
size: -
D: TRBD1
V: TRBV4-2

CDR3: CASSPDRVHSPLHF
DNA: TGCGCCAGCAGCCCAGACAGGGTTCATTCACCCCTCCACTTT
J: TRBJ1-6
size: -
D: TRBD1
V: TRBV5-1

CDR3: CASSFTVLGTDTQYF
DNA: TGTGCCAGCAGCTTCACGGTCCTGGGCACAGATACGCAGTATTTT
J: TRBJ2-3
size: -
D: -
V: TRBV7-2

CDR3: CASSTLTASHEQYF
DNA: TGTGCCAGCAGCACCCTGACAGCTTCCCACGAGCAGTACTTC
J: TRBJ2-7
size: -
D: -
V: TRBV7-2

CDR3: CASSQESVRSYGYTF
DNA: TGCGCCAGCAGCCAAGAGAGTGTGAGGAGCTATGGCTACACCTTC
J: TRBJ1-2
size: -
D: -
V: TRBV4-3

CDR3: CASTPSGGRKWTNYGYTF
DNA: TGTGCCAGCACCCCTTCGGGGGGAAGAAAATGGACTAACTATGGCTACACCTTC
J: TRBJ1-2
size: few
D: -
V: TRBV7-9

CDR3: CASSKNGQGGNNEQFF
DNA: TGTGCCAGTAGTAAAAACGGACAGGGGGGAAACAATGAGCAGTTCTTC
J: TRBJ2-1
size: -
D: TRBD1
V: TRBV19

CDR3: CASSSDNTEAFF
DNA: TGTGCCAGCAGCTCGGACAACACTGAAGCTTTCTTT
J: TRBJ1-1
size: -
D: -
V: TRBV6-5

CDR3: CASSPNRDNEQFF
DNA: TGTGCCAGCAGCCCTAACAGGGACAATGAGCAGTTCTTC
J: TRBJ2-1
size: -
D: -
V: TRBV7-2

CDR3: CASSPRQNPYGYTF
DNA: TGTGCCAGCAGTCCCCGACAGAATCCCTATGGCTACACCTTC
J: TRBJ1-2
size: -
D: -
V: TRBV6-6

CDR3: CASSSRDRVFF
DNA: TGTGCCAGCAGCAGCCGGGACAGAGTTTTCTTC
J: TRBJ2-1
size: -
D: TRBD1
V: TRBV7-2

CDR3: CASSLVLGGGPSSYNEQFF
DNA: TGTGCCAGCAGCTTGGTGCTAGGAGGCGGGCCGAGCTCCTACAATGAGCAGTTCTTC
J: TRBJ2-1
size: -
D: -
V: TRBV5-4

CDR3: CASSVAGVTDTQYF
DNA: TGTGCCAGCAGCGTAGCGGGGGTCACAGATACGCAGTATTTT
J: TRBJ2-3
size: -
D: -
V: TRBV9

CDR3: CASSPPGLSYYEQYF
DNA: TGTGCCAGTAGTCCACCGGGACTATCCTACTACGAGCAGTACTTC
J: TRBJ2-7
size: -
D: TRBD2
V: TRBV19